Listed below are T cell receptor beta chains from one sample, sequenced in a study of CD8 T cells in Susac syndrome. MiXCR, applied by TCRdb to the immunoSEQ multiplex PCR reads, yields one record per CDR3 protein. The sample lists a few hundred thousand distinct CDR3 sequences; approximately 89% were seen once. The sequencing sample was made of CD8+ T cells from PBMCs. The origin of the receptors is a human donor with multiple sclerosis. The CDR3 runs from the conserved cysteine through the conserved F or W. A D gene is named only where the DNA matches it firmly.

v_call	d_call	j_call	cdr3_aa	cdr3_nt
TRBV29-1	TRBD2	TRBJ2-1	CSVERTSGGNEQFF	TGCAGCGTTGAAAGGACTAGCGGGGGCAATGAGCAGTTCTTC
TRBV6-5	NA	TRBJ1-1	CASSYSEGSTEAFF	TGTGCCAGCAGTTACTCGGAGGGGTCCACTGAAGCTTTCTTT
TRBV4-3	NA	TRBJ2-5	CASSQDGGTGETQYF	TGCGCCAGCAGCCAAGATGGGGGGACGGGTGAGACCCAGTACTTC
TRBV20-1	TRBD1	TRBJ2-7	CSARWTGTYEQYF	TGCAGTGCTAGATGGACAGGAACCTACGAGCAGTACTTC
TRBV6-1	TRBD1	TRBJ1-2	CASSLDRSFYGYTF	TGTGCCAGCAGTTTGGACAGGAGCTTCTATGGCTACACCTTC
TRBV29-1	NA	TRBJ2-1	CSVVPAIGTEQFF	TGCAGCGTTGTACCCGCCATCGGTACTGAGCAGTTCTTC
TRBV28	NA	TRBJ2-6	CASRTSRTLSGANVLTF	TGTGCCAGCAGAACTAGTCGGACGCTCTCTGGGGCCAACGTCCTGACTTTC
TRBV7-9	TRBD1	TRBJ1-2	CASSTRQGLNNYGYTF	TGTGCCAGCAGCACCCGACAGGGCCTTAATAACTATGGCTACACCTTC
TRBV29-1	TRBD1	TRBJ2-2	CSASGTGLIGELFF	TGCAGCGCCTCCGGGACAGGGCTGATCGGGGAGCTGTTTTTT
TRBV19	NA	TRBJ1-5	CASSITLNPNQPQHF	TGTGCCAGTAGTATAACCCTGAACCCTAATCAGCCCCAGCATTTT
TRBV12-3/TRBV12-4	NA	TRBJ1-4	CASSFGTEIGTNEKLFF	TGTGCCAGCAGTTTCGGGACGGAGATAGGAACTAATGAAAAACTGTTTTTT
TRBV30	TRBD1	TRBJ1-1	CAWSSSLGQRGAEAFF	TGTGCCTGGAGTTCGAGCTTGGGACAGCGAGGGGCTGAAGCTTTCTTT